The 22 T cell receptor beta chains listed next were all sequenced from one sample in a study of early T cells in non-severe SARS-CoV-2 infection. TCRdb analysed the 5' RACE reads with MiXCR anew, one entry per CDR3 protein. Altogether some 88,000 distinct CDR3 sequences are present, approximately 17% being singletons, with the ten largest covering 5.1%. This sample comprised whole blood, obtained at baseline. The origin of the receptors is an adult who was a healthcare worker with PCR-confirmed SARS-CoV-2 infection or an uninfected control (not recorded which).

This clonotype appeared a few times. CDR3 amino acids: CASSQLPVGGNTIYF. DNA of the CDR3: TGCGCCAGCAGCCAATTGCCAGTAGGTGGAAACACCATATATTTT. The chain uses TRBV4-1 and TRBJ1-3; no clear D. V was clipped by 2 bases and J by 3 bases, with 11 bases between them. Germline CDR1 MGHRA, CDR2 YSYEKL. The length of the CDR3 is 15 residues.

A few counts support this clonotype. The chain's CDR3 is CAWSGRYSYNEQFF. CDR3 DNA: TGTGCCTGGAGTGGACGTTACTCCTACAATGAGCAGTTCTTC. The rearrangement links TRBV30 to TRBJ2-1; unclear D gene. The CDR3 contains 14 residues. CDR1 is GTSNPN, CDR2 SVGIG, per germline (reference sequence). V was clipped by 1 base and J by 0 bases, with 7 bases between them.

A few counts support this clonotype. The chain recombines TRBV6-5 with TRBJ1-2; 9 bases line up with TRBD1. The trim removed 6 bases at V and 8 bases at J, leaving 4 bases unmatched. The CDR3 is made up of 12 amino acids. The V gene's germline CDR1 is MNHEY and CDR2 SVGAGI. As DNA, the CDR3 is TGTGCCAGCAGCTTACAGGGGGCGGGCTACACCTTC. Translating gives CASSLQGAGYTF.

This clonotype has a handful of counts. The chain joins TRBV7-3 to TRBJ2-1; D remains ambiguous. CDR3 size: 14 residues. Germline values: CDR1 SGHTA, CDR2 FQGTGA. The V end was cut by 2 bases, the J end by 6 bases, with 11 bases between. CDR3 coding DNA: TGTGCCAGCAGCTTAGGGCAGGACGGCAATGAGCAGTTCTTC. Its translation is CASSLGQDGNEQFF.

This clonotype has ten or more counts. The chain has TRBV20-1 and TRBJ2-1; D perhaps matches TRBD2 (6 bases). With 6 bases removed from V and 8 bases from J, the gap between germline ends came to 20 bases. The CDR3 spans 14 residues. Germline V gene sequence: CDR1 DFQATT, CDR2 SNEGSKA (reference sequence). The CDR3, as DNA: TGCAGTGCCGGCGCGGGACTCCCCGTCTATGAGCAGTTCTTC. This encodes CSAGAGLPVYEQFF.

The sample holds a few counts of this clonotype. The chain carries TRBV24-1 and TRBJ2-2; D is possibly TRBD2 (5 bases). CDR3 length: 15 amino acids. Looked up from germline, CDR1 is KGHDR and CDR2 is SFDVKD. The V end was cut by 7 bases, the J end by 1 base, with 12 bases between. For the CDR3, the DNA is TGTGCCACCAGAGACGACTATTTGAACACCGGGGAGCTGTTTTTT. This codes for CATRDDYLNTGELFF.

The chain carries TRBV5-4 and TRBJ2-1, with D hard to call. Germline V CDR1 and CDR2: SGHNT, YYREEE (reference sequence). V was pared by 4 bases and J by 0 bases, with 14 bases between. The CDR3 has 16 amino acids. CDR3 sequence: CASSGQMKSSYNEQFF. In DNA, the CDR3 is TGTGCCAGCAGCGGGCAGATGAAAAGCTCCTACAATGAGCAGTTCTTC.

This clonotype was found a few times. The genes are TRBV20-1 and TRBJ2-2; 8 bases match TRBD1. The CDR3 extends over 15 amino acids. CDR1 DFQATT and CDR2 SNEGSKA come from the germline V gene (reference sequence). The V segment lost 4 bases and the J segment 0 bases; nucleotides outside the gene matches: 4. For the CDR3, the DNA is TGCAGTGCTACCCAGGGGGCAGCGAACACCGGGGAGCTGTTTTTT. Its translation: CSATQGAANTGELFF.

This clonotype was picked up many times. The chain joins TRBV7-2 to TRBJ1-6; D not certain. This CDR3 comprises 15 residues. Looked up from germline, CDR1 is SGHTA and CDR2 is FQGNSA. V lost 1 base and J 7 bases, leaving 11 bases between the germline ends. The CDR3 here is CASSLGPMGNSPLHF. CDR3 coding DNA: TGTGCCAGCAGCTTAGGCCCTATGGGGAATTCACCCCTCCACTTT.

There are a few counts of this clonotype. The chain joins TRBV7-9 to TRBJ1-1, with D possibly TRBD1 on 6 matching bases. V was clipped by 5 bases and J by 6 bases, with 16 bases between them. The CDR3 consists of 14 residues. In germline, CDR1 is SEHNR, CDR2 FQNEAQ (reference sequence). The CDR3 loop is CASSEITGAPEAFF. Here the CDR3 DNA reads TGTGCCAGCAGCGAGATAACGGGGGCCCCTGAAGCTTTCTTT.

The gene calls are TRBV12-3 or TRBV12-4 and TRBJ2-1, with D tentatively TRBD1 (6 bases). This CDR3 contains 11 residues. Trimming cost V 5 bases and J 13 bases, with 12 bases left between them. This CDR3 is CASSSRQAQFF. CDR3 DNA sequence: TGTGCCAGCAGTAGCCGACAGGCTCAGTTCTTC.

This clonotype showed up just a few times. The V and J genes are TRBV11-2 and TRBJ2-7, with D uncertain. Trimming stripped 5 bases from V and 10 bases from J, with 12 bases between. The length of the CDR3 is 11 residues. The germline V gene encodes CDR1 SGHAT and CDR2 FQNNGV. CDR3 protein: CASSDEKFQYF. In DNA form, the CDR3 reads TGTGCCAGCAGCGACGAGAAATTCCAGTACTTC.

The rearrangement links TRBV3-1 to TRBJ2-1; the D gene is possibly TRBD2 (6 bases). The CDR3 extends over 15 amino acids. Trimming shortened V by 3 bases and J by 4 bases, and 13 bases separated the two germline ends. CDR1 LGHDT and CDR2 YNNKEL come from the germline V gene (reference sequence). The CDR3 reads CASSHSGTPYNEQFF. In nucleotides, the CDR3 is TGTGCCAGCAGCCATTCCGGGACTCCTTACAATGAGCAGTTCTTC.

This clonotype has just a few counts. This chain uses TRBV6-1 with TRBJ1-1; tentatively, D is TRBD1 (5 bases). The V and J ends lost 6 bases and 5 bases respectively, with 13 bases between them. Germline lookup yields CDR1 MNHNS and CDR2 SASEGT. CDR3 length: 13 amino acids. In nucleotides, the CDR3 is TGTGCCAGCAGGGAACAATGGGGGACTGAAGCTTTCTTT. It specifies CASREQWGTEAFF.

This rearrangement joins TRBV7-2 to TRBJ2-3, with D possibly TRBD2 on 6 matching bases. Trimming left V 4 bases short and J 5 bases short, with 16 bases between. The V gene's germline CDR1 is SGHTA and CDR2 FQGNSA. CDR3 length: 15 residues. For the CDR3, the DNA is TGTGCCAGCAGCTCCTCGCGGGGAGTTATAGATACGCAGTATTTT. This translates into CASSSSRGVIDTQYF.

This clonotype was seen only a few times. This chain connects TRBV7-2 to TRBJ2-3; 10 bases line up with TRBD2. CDR1 is SGHTA, CDR2 FQGNSA, per germline. The J segment lost 2 bases and the V segment lost 8 bases, leaving 7 bases of the junction unmatched. This CDR3 contains 15 residues. DNA for the CDR3: TGTGCCAGCGCCAGAGCGGGAGGGCCCACAGATACGCAGTATTTT. Translating gives CASARAGGPTDTQYF.

This rearrangement joins TRBV7-9 to TRBJ1-5; D perhaps matches TRBD1 (6 bases). Trimming removed 3 bases at V and 6 bases at J, with 15 bases between. This CDR3 is built from 15 residues. Germline V lookup: CDR1 SEHNR, CDR2 FQNEAQ (reference sequence). The CDR3 protein is CASSLDNRDLQPQHF. The CDR3 DNA reads TGTGCCAGCAGCTTGGATAACAGGGACCTTCAGCCCCAGCATTTT. Together with reference TRBV7-9 and TRBJ1-5, the CDR3 gives the full variable domain: DTGVSQNPRHKITKRGQNVTFRCDPISEHNRLYWYRQTLGQGPEFLTYFQNEAQLEKSRLLSDRFSAERPKGSFSTLEIQRTEQGDSAMYLCASSLDNRDLQPQHFGDGTRLSIL.

This rearrangement joins TRBV20-1 to TRBJ2-3; D tentatively reads TRBD1 or TRBD2 (5 bases each). From germline, CDR1 is DFQATT and CDR2 SNEGSKA (reference sequence). This CDR3 has 13 amino acids. The CDR3 nucleotides are TGCAGCTCCATTGGGGGAAACACAGATACGCAGTATTTT. Encoded protein: CSSIGGNTDTQYF.

CDR3 coding DNA: TGTGCCAGCCTTTCGGGAACAGGGGGTCACACCGGGGAGCTGTTTTTT. Its protein product is CASLSGTGGHTGELFF. The chain couples TRBV6-1 to TRBJ2-2; 8 nucleotides align to TRBD1. Germline assignment: CDR1 MNHNS and CDR2 SASEGT. V was clipped by 8 bases and J by 3 bases; unmatched bases: 11. The CDR3 consists of 16 residues.

This rearrangement joins TRBV7-9 to TRBJ2-4, with no clear D. The ends were cut back, 1 base at V and 0 bases at J, with 7 bases in the middle. The CDR3 runs 15 residues. CDR1 SEHNR and CDR2 FQNEAQ come from the germline V gene (reference sequence). The CDR3 region is CASSLGPLAKNIQYF. The CDR3 DNA reads TGTGCCAGCAGCTTAGGTCCGCTAGCCAAAAACATTCAGTACTTC.

The chain recombines TRBV7-2 with TRBJ2-1; possibly TRBD1 or TRBD2 for D (5 bases each). This CDR3 contains 16 residues. In germline, CDR1 is SGHTA, CDR2 FQGNSA. The germline V and J ends were trimmed by 0 bases and 4 bases, with 13 bases remaining between them. In DNA, the CDR3 is TGTGCCAGCAGCTTAGCGGGGACCGAGATTTACAATGAGCAGTTCTTC. Translation gives CASSLAGTEIYNEQFF.

This clonotype was counted ten times or more. This chain joins TRBV2 and TRBJ2-7; 9 bases match TRBD2. The V segment lost 8 bases and the J segment 5 bases; nucleotides outside the gene matches: 13. CDR1 and CDR2 from the germline V gene are SNHLY and FYNNEI. The CDR3 is 15 residues long. The CDR3 DNA follows: TGTGCCAGCCGTCGGGGATTAGCGGGAGAGGACGAGCAGTACTTC. It codes for CASRRGLAGEDEQYF.